These T cell receptor beta chains were read from a single sample in a study of T cells in Graves' hyperthyroidism and ophthalmopathy. TCRdb processed the multiplex PCR reads anew with MiXCR; each CDR3 protein has one entry. Seen here are 330,000 or so distinct CDR3 sequences, around 19% observed once, and the top ten hold about 40%. Sequencing input: blood. These receptors came from a man aged 50-60 years with Graves' ophthalmopathy. Both conserved end residues are part of each CDR3. A D gene is named only where the DNA matches it firmly. For some rows the clone size is stated as once, few or many, or as a class when expanded; others skip it.

j_gene: TRBJ2-2
v_gene: TRBV5-1
abundance: few
d_gene: -
CDR3nt: TGCGCCAGCAGCCGGGACTCCCCGAACACCGGGGAGCTGTTTTTT
CDR3aa: CASSRDSPNTGELFF

j_gene: TRBJ2-1
v_gene: TRBV3-1
abundance: -
d_gene: TRBD2
CDR3nt: TGCGCCAGCAGCGGACTAGCGGGAGGCCCTGGGGATGAGCAGTTCTTC
CDR3aa: CASSGLAGGPGDEQFF

j_gene: TRBJ2-1
v_gene: TRBV5-1
abundance: few
d_gene: -
CDR3nt: TGCGCCAGCAGCGGAACAGGGCCCGGCTCCTACAATGAGCAGTTCTTC
CDR3aa: CASSGTGPGSYNEQFF

j_gene: TRBJ2-5
v_gene: TRBV20-1
abundance: many
d_gene: -
CDR3nt: TGCAGTGCTCTTCCGGAGGAGACCCAGTACTTC
CDR3aa: CSALPEETQYF

j_gene: TRBJ2-1
v_gene: TRBV7-8
abundance: many
d_gene: TRBD2
CDR3nt: TGTGCCAGCACCCGCATGAGTAGACTAGCCCCTTACAATGAGCAGTTCTTC
CDR3aa: CASTRMSRLAPYNEQFF

j_gene: TRBJ2-7
v_gene: TRBV27
abundance: few
d_gene: TRBD1
CDR3nt: TGTGCCAGCAGTTTATCATTCGGGACAGGGTACGAGCAGTACTTC
CDR3aa: CASSLSFGTGYEQYF

j_gene: TRBJ2-2
v_gene: TRBV12-3/TRBV12-4
abundance: -
d_gene: TRBD2
CDR3nt: TGTGCCAGCAGTGAAACACTAGCGGGGATTGGCCTTGGGGCCGGGGAGCTGTTTTTT
CDR3aa: CASSETLAGIGLGAGELFF

j_gene: TRBJ2-2
v_gene: TRBV20-1
abundance: -
d_gene: -
CDR3nt: TGCAGTGCTAGAGATCTAGGGGGAGGCCACGGGGAGCTGTTTTTT
CDR3aa: CSARDLGGGHGELFF

j_gene: TRBJ2-5
v_gene: TRBV4-1
abundance: few
d_gene: TRBD1
CDR3nt: TGCGCCAGCAGCCAAGACGACAGGGTCCCGAGCCAAGAGACCCAGTACTTC
CDR3aa: CASSQDDRVPSQETQYF

j_gene: TRBJ2-2
v_gene: TRBV6-5
abundance: few
d_gene: -
CDR3nt: TGTGCCAGCAGTTACTCTGCAGGGCCCCCCACCGAGGAGCTGTTTTTT
CDR3aa: CASSYSAGPPTEELFF

j_gene: TRBJ2-5
v_gene: TRBV28
abundance: many
d_gene: TRBD2
CDR3nt: TGTGCCAGCAGTGTGGAGTCGGCGGGGGAAAGGTACTTC
CDR3aa: CASSVESAGERYF

j_gene: TRBJ2-2
v_gene: TRBV9
abundance: -
d_gene: TRBD2
CDR3nt: TGTGCCAGCACCCCGGGACTAAGCACCGGGGAGCTGTTTTTT
CDR3aa: CASTPGLSTGELFF

j_gene: TRBJ2-2
v_gene: TRBV29-1
abundance: few
d_gene: TRBD2
CDR3nt: TGCAGCGTCCGACTAGCGGGGCGCGGGGAGCTGTTTTTT
CDR3aa: CSVRLAGRGELFF

j_gene: TRBJ1-6
v_gene: TRBV27
abundance: -
d_gene: -
CDR3nt: TGTGCCAGCAGTATGAAACAGGGTGGCCCCTATAGTTCACCCCTCCACTTT
CDR3aa: CASSMKQGGPYSSPLHF

j_gene: TRBJ2-7
v_gene: TRBV7-3
abundance: many
d_gene: -
CDR3nt: TGTGCCAGCAGCTTAAGGTTGGGTGGAGAGCAGTACTTC
CDR3aa: CASSLRLGGEQYF

j_gene: TRBJ1-2
v_gene: TRBV20-1
abundance: -
d_gene: -
CDR3nt: TGCAGTGCTTCCCCTTACACGGCTGGCTATGGCTACACCTTC
CDR3aa: CSASPYTAGYGYTF

j_gene: TRBJ2-2
v_gene: TRBV11-2
abundance: many
d_gene: -
CDR3nt: TGTGCCAGTCGCAGGGCCGGGGAGCTGTTTTTT
CDR3aa: CASRRAGELFF

j_gene: TRBJ2-1
v_gene: TRBV27
abundance: few
d_gene: -
CDR3nt: TGTGCCAGTCGAACCATCGGACCAGCGAATGAGCAGTTCTTC
CDR3aa: CASRTIGPANEQFF

j_gene: TRBJ2-1
v_gene: TRBV20-1
abundance: many
d_gene: TRBD2
CDR3nt: TGCAGTGCTGTTCGGACTAGCGGGAGGAATGAGCAGTTCTTC
CDR3aa: CSAVRTSGRNEQFF

j_gene: TRBJ2-7
v_gene: TRBV20-1
abundance: many
d_gene: -
CDR3nt: TGCAGTGCTAGAGACCCAGCGGGCGTCTACGAGCAGTACTTC
CDR3aa: CSARDPAGVYEQYF

j_gene: TRBJ2-7
v_gene: TRBV27
abundance: -
d_gene: -
CDR3nt: TGTGCCAGCAGTGAGAGACGGCCACCCCGCCGGTCCTACGAGCAGTACTTC
CDR3aa: CASSERRPPRRSYEQYF

j_gene: TRBJ1-5
v_gene: TRBV29-1
abundance: -
d_gene: -
CDR3nt: TGCAGCGTTGAACTGGGGGCCGGTCAGCCCCAGCATTTT
CDR3aa: CSVELGAGQPQHF

j_gene: TRBJ1-1
v_gene: TRBV7-8
abundance: many
d_gene: TRBD1
CDR3nt: TGTGCCAGCAGCTTGGCGGACAGGGGGAACACTGAAGCTTTCTTT
CDR3aa: CASSLADRGNTEAFF

j_gene: TRBJ2-7
v_gene: TRBV5-1
abundance: -
d_gene: -
CDR3nt: TGCGCCAGCAGCTTGACTAGTCTATACTCCTACGAGCAGTACTTC
CDR3aa: CASSLTSLYSYEQYF

j_gene: TRBJ2-1
v_gene: TRBV7-9
abundance: -
d_gene: TRBD2
CDR3nt: TGTGCCAGCAGTCCTCAAACTAGCGGGAGCTCCTACAATGAGCAGTTCTTC
CDR3aa: CASSPQTSGSSYNEQFF

j_gene: TRBJ2-7
v_gene: TRBV4-1
abundance: -
d_gene: -
CDR3nt: TGCGCCAGCAGCCAAGTAGAGGGGGGGGTTGGAGAGCAGTACTTC
CDR3aa: CASSQVEGGVGEQYF

j_gene: TRBJ2-7
v_gene: TRBV5-1
abundance: many
d_gene: -
CDR3nt: TGCGCCAGCAGCTCGGGACACCCAGTCGGCGAGCAGTACTTC
CDR3aa: CASSSGHPVGEQYF

j_gene: TRBJ2-2
v_gene: TRBV20-1
abundance: many
d_gene: -
CDR3nt: TGCAGTGCTAGTCTTCAGAACCACAAGTGGGGTTACACCGGGGAGCTGTTTTTT
CDR3aa: CSASLQNHKWGYTGELFF

j_gene: TRBJ2-3
v_gene: TRBV29-1
abundance: many
d_gene: -
CDR3nt: TGCAGCGGGAGTACGGGGGATACGCAGTATTTT
CDR3aa: CSGSTGDTQYF

j_gene: TRBJ2-6
v_gene: TRBV7-3
abundance: -
d_gene: TRBD1
CDR3nt: TGTGCCAGCAGCAAATGGGACAGGGTAGGCTCTGGGGCCAACGTCCTGACTTTC
CDR3aa: CASSKWDRVGSGANVLTF

j_gene: TRBJ2-7
v_gene: TRBV20-1
abundance: many
d_gene: TRBD2
CDR3nt: TGCAGTGCTACTGAACTAGCGGGGTTTGGGGAGCAGTACTTC
CDR3aa: CSATELAGFGEQYF

j_gene: TRBJ2-1
v_gene: TRBV11-1
abundance: many
d_gene: -
CDR3nt: TGTGCCAGCAGCTTCGTCCGGGGGAATGAGCAGTTCTTC
CDR3aa: CASSFVRGNEQFF

j_gene: TRBJ2-7
v_gene: TRBV5-1
abundance: many
d_gene: -
CDR3nt: TGCGCCAGCAGCCCTCCGTGGGAGAACCCCCCGAGCTCCTACGAGCAGTACTTC
CDR3aa: CASSPPWENPPSSYEQYF

j_gene: TRBJ2-3
v_gene: TRBV5-1
abundance: many
d_gene: TRBD2
CDR3nt: TGCGCCAGCAGCTCCCTCCTCGGACTAGCGGGAGGGGATACGCAGTATTTT
CDR3aa: CASSSLLGLAGGDTQYF

j_gene: TRBJ2-3
v_gene: TRBV5-1
abundance: many
d_gene: -
CDR3nt: TGCGCCAGCAGCTCCCATACCGGGACAACTAGCACAGATACGCAGTATTTT
CDR3aa: CASSSHTGTTSTDTQYF

j_gene: TRBJ2-7
v_gene: TRBV4-1
abundance: -
d_gene: -
CDR3nt: TGCGCCAGCAGCCAAAGGGGCGTGAGCGAGCAGTACTTC
CDR3aa: CASSQRGVSEQYF

j_gene: TRBJ2-1
v_gene: TRBV29-1
abundance: few
d_gene: TRBD2
CDR3nt: TGCAGCGTTGGGGGACTAGCCTACAATGAGCAGTTCTTC
CDR3aa: CSVGGLAYNEQFF

j_gene: TRBJ2-2
v_gene: TRBV10-3
abundance: -
d_gene: -
CDR3nt: TGTGCCATCAGTGAGTCATCACAGGGTGGCACCGGGGAGCTGTTTTTT
CDR3aa: CAISESSQGGTGELFF

j_gene: TRBJ2-2
v_gene: TRBV5-4
abundance: few
d_gene: TRBD1
CDR3nt: TGTGCCAGCAGCTTGGCCGGGACAGCCGACCTCACCGGGGAGCTGTTTTTT
CDR3aa: CASSLAGTADLTGELFF

j_gene: TRBJ2-7
v_gene: TRBV24-1
abundance: few
d_gene: -
CDR3nt: TGTGCCACCAGCGGTAGACGCTACGAGCAGTACTTC
CDR3aa: CATSGRRYEQYF

j_gene: TRBJ1-2
v_gene: TRBV28
abundance: few
d_gene: -
CDR3nt: TGTGCCAGCAGTTTCGAGGGGATCCCTCGGGAAGGCTACACCTTC
CDR3aa: CASSFEGIPREGYTF

j_gene: TRBJ2-1
v_gene: TRBV28
abundance: few
d_gene: TRBD2
CDR3nt: TGTGCCAGCAGTGAGACTAGCGGGACCAACAATGAGCAGTTCTTC
CDR3aa: CASSETSGTNNEQFF

j_gene: TRBJ2-1
v_gene: TRBV3-1
abundance: few
d_gene: TRBD2
CDR3nt: TGTGCCAGCAGCCACCCGAAACGGACTAGCGGGAGGGCTCAGGGTGAGCAGTTCTTC
CDR3aa: CASSHPKRTSGRAQGEQFF

j_gene: TRBJ2-1
v_gene: TRBV12-5
abundance: -
d_gene: -
CDR3nt: TGTGCTAGTGGTGCCCTAGGAGAGCAGTTCTTC
CDR3aa: CASGALGEQFF

j_gene: TRBJ1-5
v_gene: TRBV7-8
abundance: few
d_gene: TRBD1
CDR3nt: TGTGCCAGCAGCTTAGAAAACGACAGGGGCGATCAGCCCCAGCATTTT
CDR3aa: CASSLENDRGDQPQHF

j_gene: TRBJ1-5
v_gene: TRBV20-1
abundance: -
d_gene: TRBD1
CDR3nt: TGCAGTGCTTCCACAGGGGGCCGAAATCAGCCCCAGCATTTT
CDR3aa: CSASTGGRNQPQHF

j_gene: TRBJ1-1
v_gene: TRBV11-2
abundance: many
d_gene: TRBD1
CDR3nt: TGTGCCAGCAGCTTAGGGAGGGGGCTAAGGAACACTGAAGCTTTCTTT
CDR3aa: CASSLGRGLRNTEAFF

j_gene: TRBJ1-2
v_gene: TRBV30
abundance: many
d_gene: -
CDR3nt: TGTGCCTGGACGATTAAGGGAATCCTCGGCTACACCTTC
CDR3aa: CAWTIKGILGYTF

j_gene: TRBJ1-2
v_gene: TRBV5-6
abundance: few
d_gene: -
CDR3nt: TGTGCCAGCAGCTTGGTGGACACCCACCGCAGCTATGGCTACACCTTC
CDR3aa: CASSLVDTHRSYGYTF

j_gene: TRBJ2-7
v_gene: TRBV19
abundance: few
d_gene: TRBD1
CDR3nt: TGTGCCAGTAGGATACGGACAGGGGGCTCCTACGAGCAGTACTTC
CDR3aa: CASRIRTGGSYEQYF

j_gene: TRBJ1-4
v_gene: TRBV11-3
abundance: many
d_gene: TRBD1
CDR3nt: TGTGCCAGCAGTGACAGGGCGGTTCGGGAAAAACTGTTTTTT
CDR3aa: CASSDRAVREKLFF

j_gene: TRBJ1-6
v_gene: TRBV20-1
abundance: few
d_gene: -
CDR3nt: TGCAGTGCGAGATTCGGGGATAATTCACCCCTCCACTTT
CDR3aa: CSARFGDNSPLHF

j_gene: TRBJ2-7
v_gene: TRBV18
abundance: many
d_gene: -
CDR3nt: TGTGCCAGCTCACCACCGAGTGGGAGTATCCACGAGCAGTACTTC
CDR3aa: CASSPPSGSIHEQYF

j_gene: TRBJ2-5
v_gene: TRBV12-3/TRBV12-4
abundance: many
d_gene: TRBD1
CDR3nt: TGTGCCAGCAGTACAGAGTGGCAGGGGGCAAGAGAGACCCAGTACTTC
CDR3aa: CASSTEWQGARETQYF